What follows describes a single T cell receptor beta chain. Germline CDR1 and CDR2: SGHTA and FQGNSA. J gave up 2 bases and V 2 bases, and 8 bases lay outside the gene matches. This CDR3 is built from 17 residues. Each CDR3 protein is one row after TCRdb ran MiXCR on the 5' RACE reads. This table holds roughly 310,000 distinct CDR3 sequences, 15% to 20% found once. This sample is part of a study of T-cell memory formation after mild COVID-19. The receptor's source is a man aged 18 to 30 who had mild COVID-19 (a few samples of this study predate the infection). Cell type and time point are not known. The genes are TRBV7-2 and TRBJ2-2, with 7 bases identical to TRBD1. The specimen was PBMCs or a T cell subset sorted from them (not recorded which). The CDR3 spells CASSLRVGTDNTGELFF. CDR3 nucleotides: TGTGCCAGCAGCTTAAGGGTCGGGACAGATAACACCGGGGAGCTGTTTTTT.